This TCR beta chain originates from a study of T cells in tumors after PD-1 blockade. Study details: Prior checkpoint blockade, systemic immunosuppressant use, or anti-cancer therapy within 4 weeks excluded patients. On average, peripheral blood gave about 120,000 TCR templates and over 35,000 unique clonotypes.

Study-wide results and limits: Peripheral recruitment is suggested, as some novel exhausted tumor clones were in pre-treatment blood.

The assay was immunoSEQ multiplex PCR, and TCRdb's table has in-frame clones only and misses some. The table records about 5,800 clones, around 84% of them present only once. This CDR3 contains 16 residues. Germline CDR1 LNHDA, CDR2 SQIVND (reference sequence). Trimming took off 5 bases at V and 4 bases at J, with 15 bases between the two ends. Turning to this clone: Its antigen is not identified.

The sample in question was PBMCs, obtained after anti-PD-1 therapy. This sequence was found in a human donor with advanced basal cell or squamous cell carcinoma (not recorded which). J is TRBJ2-6 and V is TRBV19; D gene uncertain. As DNA, the CDR3 is TGTGCCAGTAGTCCAGGCCCCTTAGCCGGGGCCAACGTCCTGACTTTC. It yields the protein CASSPGPLAGANVLTF.